One and the same sample provided the 9 T cell receptor beta chains below, sequenced in a study of response to subunit inactivated influenza vaccine. MiXCR was run by TCRdb on the RT-PCR reads, yielding one entry per CDR3 protein. The top ten hold about an eighth of the sample, which has about 480,000 distinct CDR3 sequences, roughly 11% seen once. The source material was PBMCs from blood, sampled 35 to 45 days after vaccination. Receptor source: a man aged 50 to 59 who received an inactivated influenza vaccine.

This clonotype was counted a few times. The chain is built from TRBV10-3 and TRBJ1-4; the D gene is possibly TRBD1 (5 bases). With 4 bases removed from V and 7 bases from J, the gap between germline ends came to 25 bases. CDR3 length: 18 amino acids. Germline values: CDR1 ENHRY, CDR2 SYGVKD. CDR3 sequence: CAISASRMGPKESEKLFF. CDR3 in DNA: TGTGCCATCAGTGCGTCTAGGATGGGGCCCAAGGAGAGTGAAAAACTGTTTTTT.

V and J are TRBV4-1 and TRBJ2-7; 9 nucleotides line up with TRBD1. J gave up 2 bases and V 4 bases, and 3 bases lay outside the gene matches. The CDR3 runs 14 residues. Per germline, CDR1 MGHRA and CDR2 YSYEKL. The CDR3 DNA is TGCGCCAGCAGCCGCGACAGGGGGGCCTACGAGCAGTACTTC. Protein: CASSRDRGAYEQYF.

This clonotype was detected only a few times. The V and J genes are TRBV4-3 and TRBJ2-1, with 9 bases aligning to TRBD2. This CDR3 spans 18 amino acids. Per germline, CDR1 LGHNA and CDR2 YSLEER. V shed 1 base and J 0 bases; nucleotides not matched to a gene: 7. CDR3 sequence: CASSQALGLARSYNEQFF. CDR3 coding DNA: TGCGCCAGCAGCCAAGCTCTGGGACTAGCCCGCTCCTACAATGAGCAGTTCTTC.

The DNA for the CDR3 is TGCGCCAGCAGCTTCGGCGGGACAGGGGCTTTATGGGAGACCCAGTACTTC. It translates to CASSFGGTGALWETQYF. The chain is built from TRBV5-1 and TRBJ2-5; 10 positions agree with TRBD1. The junction had 12 bases not matched to a gene; V was cut back by 2 bases and J by 5 bases. The germline V gene has CDR1 SGHRS and CDR2 YFSETQ. The CDR3 has 17 amino acids.

This chain uses TRBV5-1 with TRBJ1-1, with TRBD1 as a possible D gene (6 bases). The CDR3 runs 12 residues. V lost 4 bases and J lost 7, with 11 bases in between. Germline V gene sequence: CDR1 SGHRS, CDR2 YFSETQ. The CDR3: CASSRNRDEAFF. The CDR3 DNA is TGCGCCAGCAGCCGAAACAGGGATGAAGCTTTCTTT.

J is TRBJ2-4 and V is TRBV5-1; 10 bases align to TRBD1. The CDR3 length is 14 residues. Losses at the gene ends were 3 bases for V and 8 bases for J; bases not matched to a gene: 5. Germline V gene data show CDR1 as SGHRS and CDR2 as YFSETQ. CDR3 protein: CASSSDRGEDIQYF. In DNA, the CDR3 is TGCGCCAGCAGCTCGGACAGGGGGGAGGACATTCAGTACTTC. Full variable domain (missing parts from reference TRBV5-1 and TRBJ2-4): KAGVTQTPRYLIKTRGQQVTLSCSPISGHRSVSWYQQTPGQGLQFLFEYFSETQRNKGNFPGRFSGRQFSNSRSEMNVSTLELGDSALYLCASSSDRGEDIQYFGAGTRLSVL.

This clonotype was detected only a few times. The rearrangement joins TRBV20-1 to TRBJ2-6; 8 nucleotides align to TRBD1. This CDR3 has 17 amino acids. The V segment lost 7 bases and the J segment 1 base; nucleotides outside the gene matches: 12. In germline, CDR1 is DFQATT, CDR2 SNEGSKA (reference sequence). The CDR3 region is CSGTARDRPSGANVLTF. Written as DNA, the CDR3 is TGCAGTGGCACGGCACGGGACAGGCCTTCTGGGGCCAACGTCCTGACTTTC.

The J gene is TRBJ2-7, the V gene TRBV6-2 or TRBV6-3; D remains ambiguous. The CDR3 totals 14 residues. Germline CDR1 MNHEY, CDR2 SVGEGT. Deletions cut 6 bases from V and 2 bases from J, with 14 bases between. CDR3 amino acids: CASSPVGPAYEQYF. The CDR3 DNA follows: TGTGCCAGCAGCCCGGTAGGACCGGCCTACGAGCAGTACTTC.

The chain links TRBV28 to TRBJ2-1, with D possibly TRBD2 on 6 matching bases. This CDR3 spans 16 amino acids. Trimming left V 6 bases short and J 0 bases short, with 15 bases between. Looked up from germline, CDR1 is MDHEN and CDR2 is SYDVKM. The CDR3 bases are TGTGCCAGCAGCACGAGGACTAAGAGCTCCTACAATGAGCAGTTCTTC. It encodes CASSTRTKSSYNEQFF.